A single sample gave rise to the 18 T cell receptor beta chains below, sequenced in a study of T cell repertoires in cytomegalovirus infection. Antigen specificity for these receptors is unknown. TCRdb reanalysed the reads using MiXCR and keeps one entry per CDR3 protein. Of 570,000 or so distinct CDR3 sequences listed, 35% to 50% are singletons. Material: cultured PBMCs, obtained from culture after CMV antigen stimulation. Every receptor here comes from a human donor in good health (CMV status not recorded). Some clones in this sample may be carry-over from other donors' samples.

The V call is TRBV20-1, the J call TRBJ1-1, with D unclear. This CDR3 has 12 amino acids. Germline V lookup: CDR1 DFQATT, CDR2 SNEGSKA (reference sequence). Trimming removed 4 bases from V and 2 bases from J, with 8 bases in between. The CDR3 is CSAMESNTEAFF. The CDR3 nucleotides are TGCAGTGCTATGGAGAGTAACACTGAAGCTTTCTTT.

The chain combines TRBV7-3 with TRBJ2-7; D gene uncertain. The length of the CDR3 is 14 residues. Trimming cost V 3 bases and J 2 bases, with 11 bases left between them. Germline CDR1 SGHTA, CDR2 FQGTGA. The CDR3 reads CASSLALHPYEQYF. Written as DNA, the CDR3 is TGTGCCAGCAGCTTGGCTCTCCACCCCTACGAGCAGTACTTC. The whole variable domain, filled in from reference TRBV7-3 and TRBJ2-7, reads GAGVSQTPSNKVTEKGKYVELRCDPISGHTALYWYRQSLGQGPEFLIYFQGTGAADDSGLPNDRFFAVRPEGSVSTLKIQRTERGDSAVYLCASSLALHPYEQYFGPGTRLTVT.

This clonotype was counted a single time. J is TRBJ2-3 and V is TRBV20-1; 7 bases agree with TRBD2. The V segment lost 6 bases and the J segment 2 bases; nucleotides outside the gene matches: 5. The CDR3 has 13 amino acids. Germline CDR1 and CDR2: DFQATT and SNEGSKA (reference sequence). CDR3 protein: CSAAGLVTDTQYF. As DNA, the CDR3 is TGCAGTGCGGCCGGACTAGTCACAGATACGCAGTATTTT.

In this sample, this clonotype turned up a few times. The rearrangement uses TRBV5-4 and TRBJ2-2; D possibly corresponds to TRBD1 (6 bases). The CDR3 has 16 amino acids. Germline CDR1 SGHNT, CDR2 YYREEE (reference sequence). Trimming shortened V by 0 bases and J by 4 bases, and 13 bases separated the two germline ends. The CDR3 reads CASSLVTRGATGELFF. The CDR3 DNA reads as TGTGCCAGCAGCTTGGTTACCAGGGGCGCCACCGGGGAGCTGTTTTTT. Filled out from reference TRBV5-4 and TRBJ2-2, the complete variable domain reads ETGVTQSPTHLIKTRGQQVTLRCSSQSGHNTVSWYQQALGQGPQFIFQYYREEENGRGNFPPRFSGLQFPNYSSELNVNALELDDSALYLCASSLVTRGATGELFFGEGSRLTVL.

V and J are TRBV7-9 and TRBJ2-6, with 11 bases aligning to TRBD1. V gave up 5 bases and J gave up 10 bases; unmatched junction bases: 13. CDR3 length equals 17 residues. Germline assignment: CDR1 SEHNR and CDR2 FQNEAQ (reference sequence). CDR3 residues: CASSDSLDRGRLNVLTF. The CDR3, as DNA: TGTGCCAGCAGCGATAGCCTGGACAGGGGGCGGCTAAACGTCCTGACTTTC.

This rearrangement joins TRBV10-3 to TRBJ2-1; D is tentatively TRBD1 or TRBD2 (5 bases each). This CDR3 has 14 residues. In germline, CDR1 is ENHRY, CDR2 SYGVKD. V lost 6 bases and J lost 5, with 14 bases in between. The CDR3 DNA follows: TGTGCCATCAGGCGCCCGGGGCCGGACAATGAGCAGTTCTTC. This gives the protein CAIRRPGPDNEQFF.

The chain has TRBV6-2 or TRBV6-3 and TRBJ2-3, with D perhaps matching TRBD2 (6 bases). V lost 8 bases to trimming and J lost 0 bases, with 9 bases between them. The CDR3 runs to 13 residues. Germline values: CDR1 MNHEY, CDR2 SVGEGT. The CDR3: CASWDFSTDTQYF. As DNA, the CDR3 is TGTGCCAGCTGGGACTTCAGCACAGATACGCAGTATTTT.

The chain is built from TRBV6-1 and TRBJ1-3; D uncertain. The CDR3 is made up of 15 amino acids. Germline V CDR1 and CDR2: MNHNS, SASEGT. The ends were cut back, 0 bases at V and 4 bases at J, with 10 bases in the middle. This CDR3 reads CASSEAGGGGNTIYF. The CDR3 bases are TGTGCCAGCAGTGAAGCGGGAGGCGGGGGAAACACCATATATTTT.

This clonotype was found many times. CDR3 nucleotide sequence: TGTGCCAGCAGCTTACAGGGGGCAGATAATGAAAAACTGTTTTTT. Translation gives CASSLQGADNEKLFF. V gene TRBV7-2 combines with J gene TRBJ1-4; 8 bases are shared with TRBD1. This CDR3 region has 15 residues. The ends lost 2 bases at V and 4 bases at J; junction bases unmatched: 3. The germline V gene encodes CDR1 SGHTA and CDR2 FQGNSA.

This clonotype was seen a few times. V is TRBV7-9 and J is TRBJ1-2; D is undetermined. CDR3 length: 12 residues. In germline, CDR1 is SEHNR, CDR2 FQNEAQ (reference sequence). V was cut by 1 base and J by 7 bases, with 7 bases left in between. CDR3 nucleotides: TGTGCCAGCAGCTTAGAAAGACGTGGCTACACCTTC. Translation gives CASSLERRGYTF.

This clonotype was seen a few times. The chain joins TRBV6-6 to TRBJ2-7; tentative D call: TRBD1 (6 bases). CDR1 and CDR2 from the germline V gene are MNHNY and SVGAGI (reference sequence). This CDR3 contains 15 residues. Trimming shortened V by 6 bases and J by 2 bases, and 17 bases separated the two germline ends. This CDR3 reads CASRFYGTPTYEQYF. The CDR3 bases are TGTGCCAGCAGATTCTACGGGACACCTACCTACGAGCAGTACTTC.

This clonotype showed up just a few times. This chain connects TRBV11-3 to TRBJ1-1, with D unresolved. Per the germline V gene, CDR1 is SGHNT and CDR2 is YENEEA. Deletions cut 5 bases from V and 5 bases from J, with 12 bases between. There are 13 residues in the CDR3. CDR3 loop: CASSPRAETEAFF. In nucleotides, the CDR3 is TGTGCCAGCAGCCCGCGGGCGGAGACTGAAGCTTTCTTT. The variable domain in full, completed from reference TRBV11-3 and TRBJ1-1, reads EAGVVQSPRYKIIEKKQPVAFWCNPISGHNTLYWYLQNLGQGPELLIRYENEEAVDDSQLPKDRFSAERLKGVDSTLKIQPAELGDSAVYLCASSPRAETEAFFGQGTRLTVV.

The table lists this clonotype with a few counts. The CDR3 spells CSARHAGGWSTDTQYF. CDR3 coding DNA: TGCAGTGCTAGGCACGCGGGAGGTTGGAGCACAGATACGCAGTATTTT. The chain carries TRBV20-1 and TRBJ2-3; 8 nucleotides agree with TRBD2. The CDR3 totals 16 residues. The germline V gene encodes CDR1 DFQATT and CDR2 SNEGSKA (reference sequence). Unmatched junction bases numbered 8, after V lost 3 bases and J lost 0 bases.

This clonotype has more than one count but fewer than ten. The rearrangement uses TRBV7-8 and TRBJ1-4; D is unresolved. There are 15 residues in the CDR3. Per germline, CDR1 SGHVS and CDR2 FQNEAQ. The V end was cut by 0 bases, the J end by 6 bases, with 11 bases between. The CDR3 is CASSLAHGGDEKLFF. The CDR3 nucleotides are TGTGCCAGCAGCTTAGCTCACGGTGGTGATGAAAAACTGTTTTTT.

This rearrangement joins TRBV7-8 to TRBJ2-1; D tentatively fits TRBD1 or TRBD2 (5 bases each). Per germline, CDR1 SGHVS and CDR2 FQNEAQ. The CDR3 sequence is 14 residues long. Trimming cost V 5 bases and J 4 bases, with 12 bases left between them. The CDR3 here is CASSLLGTYNEQFF. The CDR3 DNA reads TGTGCCAGCAGCCTCCTCGGGACGTACAATGAGCAGTTCTTC.

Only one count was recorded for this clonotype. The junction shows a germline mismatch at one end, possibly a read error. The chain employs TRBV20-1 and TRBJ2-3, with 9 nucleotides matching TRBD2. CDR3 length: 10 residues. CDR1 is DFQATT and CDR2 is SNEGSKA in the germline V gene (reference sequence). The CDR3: CAGGPDTQYF. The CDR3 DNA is TGTGCGGGGGGGCCGGATACGCAGTATTTT.

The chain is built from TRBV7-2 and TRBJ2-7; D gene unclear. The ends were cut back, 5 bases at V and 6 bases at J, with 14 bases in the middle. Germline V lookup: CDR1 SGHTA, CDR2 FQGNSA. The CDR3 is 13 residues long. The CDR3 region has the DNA TGTGCCAGCAGCGCTCCCCTAGGTGGCGAGCAGTACTTC. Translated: CASSAPLGGEQYF.

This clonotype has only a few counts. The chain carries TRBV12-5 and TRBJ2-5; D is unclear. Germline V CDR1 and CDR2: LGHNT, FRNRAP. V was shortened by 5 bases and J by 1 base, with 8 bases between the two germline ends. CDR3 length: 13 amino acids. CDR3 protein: CASGPSSQETQYF. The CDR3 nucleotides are TGTGCTAGTGGTCCCTCGAGCCAAGAGACCCAGTACTTC.